Below are 5 T cell receptor beta chains sequenced from a single sample in a study of T cells in women clearing cervical HPV infection (dated by TCRdb to the late 2010s). The library relied on the immunoSEQ multiplex PCR assay. In its TCRdb copy, this immuneACCESS table keeps in-frame sequences only and misses some clones. Where compared with another copy, unresolved V genes explain less than half of these, and the others have no known cause. The sample's own table lists tens of thousands of clones. The ten largest account for approximately 8.1% of the sample. The specimen sequenced was blood buffy coat. The receptor source for this set is a woman between 18 and 69 years old with a cervical HPV16 infection that either progressed to CIN3+ or cleared (not recorded which).

The CDR3 bases that were read are TGTGCCAGCAGTGACTGGGGGACTAGTTCCTACAATGAG. Translating gives CASSDWGTSSYNE. From start to end, the CDR3 is CASSDWGTSSYNEQFF. The chain recombines TRBV6-4 with TRBJ2-1; the match to TRBD2 covers 8 bases. Coverage ceases 3 residues before the CDR3 finishes, and the germline J gene fills in the end. CDR1 and CDR2 from the germline V gene are MRHNA and SNTAGT. V dropped 1 base and J dropped 1; count of bases not matched to a gene: 3. The CDR3 sequence is 16 residues long.

Points on this clone: The read falls 3 residues short of the CDR3 end, and the missing part is taken from the germline J gene. The V and J genes are TRBV18 and TRBJ2-7; TRBD1 might be the D (6 bases). Trimming left V 5 bases short and J 1 base short, with 9 bases between. The CDR3 spans 13 residues. Germline V lookup: CDR1 KGHSH, CDR2 LQKENI. The CDR3 loop is CASSSTGSYEQYF. The DNA read from the CDR3 is TGTGCCAGCTCATCGACAGGATCCTACGAG.

This clone is classed as medium-sized by frequency. The CDR3 is cut off 3 residues early in the read; its end comes from the germline J gene. This chain links TRBV29-1 with TRBJ1-1, with D possibly being TRBD1 (5 bases). Per the germline V gene, CDR1 is SQVTM and CDR2 is ANQGSEA. Between the trimmed V and J ends, which lost 4 bases and 4 bases, there was a span of 13 bases. The CDR3 has 13 residues. CDR3 residues: CSVVAGVGTEAFF. The part of the CDR3 DNA that was read is TGCAGCGTTGTGGCGGGGGTGGGCACTGAA.

As for this clone: The DNA ends 3 residues before the CDR3 does, and the rest of the CDR3 is filled in from the germline J gene. The gene calls are TRBV11-2 and TRBJ2-1, with 7 bases that match TRBD1. The germline CDR1 and CDR2 sequences are SGHAT and FQNNGV. Losses at the gene ends were 0 bases for V and 8 bases for J; bases not matched to a gene: 1. The CDR3 contains 13 residues. The covered CDR3 bases are TGTGCCAGCAGCTTAGAAGGGGGCTATGAG. Protein: CASSLEGGYE. The full-length CDR3 reads as CASSLEGGYEQFF.

On this clone itself: The read ends 3 residues early relative to the CDR3; the germline J gene fills the gap. The chain employs TRBV12-5 and TRBJ2-5; D possibly corresponds to TRBD1 (5 bases). The CDR3 runs to 14 residues. Trimming left V 1 base short and J 2 bases short, with 8 bases between. Germline CDR1 and CDR2: LGHNT and FRNRAP. The CDR3 bases that were read are TGTGCTAGTGGTTTGGGACAGATTCAAGAGACC. Translated: CASGLGQIQET. The whole CDR3 is CASGLGQIQETQYF.